The clone carrying this T cell receptor (beta chain) appeared many times. Its antigen is not identified. Via MiXCR, TCRdb re-called the 5' RACE reads, giving one row per CDR3 protein. The sample has fewer than 750,000 distinct CDR3 sequences, around a fifth seen once; the top ten hold under 20%. V was clipped by 0 bases and J by 7 bases, with 15 bases between them. The length of the CDR3 is 15 residues. Germline assignment: CDR1 MRHNA and CDR2 SNTAGT. These data come from a study of CD8 T cells in ankylosing spondylitis. Study results and limitations: It appeared that ankylosing spondylitis blood was characterized by a TCR beta motif of under ten highly homologous variants. The authors found the disease-linked clones to be CD8+ and relatively rare in peripheral blood. Within matched ankylosing spondylitis synovial fluid, disease-linked clones were reportedly significantly enriched.

The rearrangement uses TRBV6-4 and TRBJ1-1; tentative D call: TRBD1 (5 bases). The sequencing sample was made of blood, either unsorted or a sorted T cell fraction (not recorded which). The clonotype originates from a male donor with ankylosing spondylitis. For the CDR3, the DNA is TGTGCCAGCAGTGACTCCCCCGGGGGGATTGATGAAGCTTTCTTT. Residues: CASSDSPGGIDEAFF.